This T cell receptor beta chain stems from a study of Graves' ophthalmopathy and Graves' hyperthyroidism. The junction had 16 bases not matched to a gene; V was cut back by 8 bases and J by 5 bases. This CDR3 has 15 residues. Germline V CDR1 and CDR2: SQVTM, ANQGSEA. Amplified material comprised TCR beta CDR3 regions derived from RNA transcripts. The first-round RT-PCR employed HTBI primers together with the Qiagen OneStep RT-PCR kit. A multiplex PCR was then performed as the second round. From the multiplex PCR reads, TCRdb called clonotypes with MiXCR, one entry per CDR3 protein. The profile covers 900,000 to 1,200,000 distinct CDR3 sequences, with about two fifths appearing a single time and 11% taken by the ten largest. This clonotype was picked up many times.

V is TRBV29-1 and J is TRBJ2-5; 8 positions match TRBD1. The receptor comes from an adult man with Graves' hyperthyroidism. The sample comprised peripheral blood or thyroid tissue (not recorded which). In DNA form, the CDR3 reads TGCAGCACACTGCCCTGGACAGGGATGGGGGAGACCCAGTACTTC. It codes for CSTLPWTGMGETQYF.